Sequencing of this T cell receptor beta chain was carried out in a study of shared T cell receptors in the human thymus. Assay used: immunoSEQ multiplex PCR; TCRdb lists only in-frame clones, some missing. Of 700,000 to 750,000 clones detected, 70% to 90% appear once; the ten largest clones hold more than 0.008%. This CDR3 comprises 12 residues. V lost 2 bases and J lost 3, with 5 bases in between. Germline CDR1 is MDHEN and CDR2 is SYDVKM. A further study also used this sample, focusing on human thymus T cells. Per that paper: From resections taken during corrective heart surgery, the thymus tissue was obtained.

Sequenced sample: thymocytes. The chain is built from TRBV28 and TRBJ2-7; D not resolved. This sequence was found in a girl under three years old with a congenital heart defect. The DNA of the CDR3 is TGTGCCAGCAGTTTAATCAACTACGAGCAGTACTTC. It translates to CASSLINYEQYF.